The 25 T cell receptor beta chains below were found in one sample sequenced in a study of Ad26.COV2.S vaccination and SARS-CoV-2 variants. Libraries were prepared by immunoSEQ multiplex PCR; TCRdb keeps only in-frame clonotypes and omits some of them. The sample holds around 94,000 clones, over 60% seen once. The sequenced sample was peripheral blood, obtained after recovery from COVID-19. The source of these receptors is a human donor who had recovered from COVID-19.

J is TRBJ2-7 and V is TRBV28; D is uncertain. V lost 1 base to trimming and J lost 8 bases, with 9 bases between them. Germline V gene lookup returns CDR1 MDHEN and CDR2 SYDVKM. The CDR3 is 12 amino acids. DNA of the CDR3: TGTGCCAGCAGTTTATCCCGCAGAAAGCAGTACTTC. Protein product: CASSLSRRKQYF.

V usage is TRBV5-1 and J usage is TRBJ2-5, with TRBD1 matching 7 bases. J lost 5 bases, V lost 4 bases, and 8 bases had no gene match. The CDR3 sequence is 14 residues long. Germline CDR1 is SGHRS and CDR2 is YFSETQ. CDR3 protein: CASSPGQDRETQYF. DNA for the CDR3: TGCGCCAGCAGCCCAGGACAGGACAGGGAGACCCAGTACTTC.

This clone has a count of ten or more. CDR3 in amino acids: CASSRGGLNNEQFF. The CDR3, as DNA: TGTGCCAGTAGTCGCGGGGGCCTCAACAATGAGCAGTTCTTC. The chain is built from TRBV19 and TRBJ2-1, with a weak D call TRBD2 (7 bases). With 5 bases removed from V and 5 bases from J, the gap between germline ends came to 13 bases. Germline loops: CDR1 LNHDA, CDR2 SQIVND (reference sequence). The CDR3 has 14 amino acids. Drawing the rest from reference TRBV19 and TRBJ2-1, the complete variable domain is DGGITQSPKYLFRKEGQNVTLSCEQNLNHDAMYWYRQDPGQGLRLIYYSQIVNDFQKGDIAEGYSVSREKKESFPLTVTSAQKNPTAFYLCASSRGGLNNEQFFGPGTRLTVL.

V is TRBV24-1 and J is TRBJ1-4, with 8 bases lining up with TRBD1. The CDR3 spans 15 residues. V was pared by 3 bases and J by 6 bases, with 5 bases of the junction left unmatched. CDR1 and CDR2 from the germline V gene are KGHDR and SFDVKD. The CDR3 loop reads CATSDASDRDEKLFF. For the CDR3, the DNA is TGTGCCACCAGTGATGCCTCGGACAGGGATGAAAAACTGTTTTTT.

This chain links TRBV10-2 with TRBJ2-5; D is unclear. The CDR3 length is 10 residues. In germline, CDR1 is WSHSY, CDR2 SAAADI. The V and J ends lost 7 bases and 5 bases respectively, with 5 bases between them. CDR3 nucleotide sequence: TGCGCCAGCAACGCGGAGACCCAGTACTTC. Its translation: CASNAETQYF.

V is TRBV6-1 and J is TRBJ1-4; 10 bases map to TRBD1. The CDR3 length is 15 residues. After removal of 0 bases from V and 8 bases from J, the junction contained 3 bases not matched to a gene. Looked up from germline, CDR1 is MNHNS and CDR2 is SASEGT. The CDR3 protein is CASSEAGTGEEKLFF. The CDR3 DNA reads as TGTGCCAGCAGTGAAGCGGGGACAGGGGAGGAAAAACTGTTTTTT.

This rearrangement joins TRBV7-9 to TRBJ2-5; D possibly matches TRBD1 or TRBD2 (6 bases each). The V end was cut by 4 bases, the J end by 2 bases, with 11 bases between. The CDR3 is made up of 14 amino acids. Germline values: CDR1 SEHNR, CDR2 FQNEAQ (reference sequence). This chain's CDR3 is CASSSLGGQETQYF. The CDR3 DNA follows: TGTGCCAGCAGCTCACTAGGGGGGCAAGAGACCCAGTACTTC.

V is TRBV6-5 and J is TRBJ1-2, with TRBD1 matching over 9 bases. The length of the CDR3 is 14 residues. The V and J ends lost 6 bases and 4 bases, in that order; junction bases with no gene match: 6. Germline V lookup: CDR1 MNHEY, CDR2 SVGAGI. As DNA, the CDR3 is TGTGCCAGCAGGAAACAGGGGGCCTTCTATGGCTACACCTTC. Translated: CASRKQGAFYGYTF.

This sequence joins TRBV9 and TRBJ2-3, with 10 bases identical to TRBD2. The germline V gene encodes CDR1 SGDLS and CDR2 YYNGEE. Trimming took 3 bases from V and 6 from J; bases not matched to a gene: 7. The CDR3 extends over 15 amino acids. Here the CDR3 DNA reads TGTGCCAGCAGCGAGAGCGGGGGGGCGGTTGATACGCAGTATTTT. Protein product: CASSESGGAVDTQYF.

In the case of this clone: At the DNA level, this CDR3 is encoded by other sequences in the same sample as well. The chain has TRBV6-2 or TRBV6-3 and TRBJ2-7, with D perhaps TRBD1 (5 bases). Germline V gene data show CDR1 as MNHEY and CDR2 as SVGEGT. The CDR3 spans 13 residues. Between the trimmed V and J ends, which lost 2 bases and 5 bases, there was a span of 10 bases. CDR3 in DNA: TGTGCCAGCAGTTACAAGGGGCTCGACGAGCAGTACTTC. Translating gives CASSYKGLDEQYF.

The chain is built from TRBV11-1 and TRBJ1-1; D perhaps matches TRBD1 (6 bases). Germline V gene sequence: CDR1 SGHAT, CDR2 FQDESV (reference sequence). The CDR3 length is 16 residues. V gave up 9 bases and J gave up 0 bases, with 20 bases separating them. This CDR3 is CASEAGSGDMNTEAFF. The CDR3 nucleotides are TGTGCCAGTGAGGCGGGCTCAGGGGACATGAACACTGAAGCTTTCTTT.

The chain joins TRBV7-2 to TRBJ1-6; no reliable D call. The CDR3 totals 12 residues. Per the germline V gene, CDR1 is SGHTA and CDR2 is FQGNSA. Trimming pared 7 bases from V and 13 bases from J, leaving 14 bases between. The CDR3 DNA is TGTGCCAGCACCACGTCGGGGAGGCCCCTCCACTTT. Translating gives CASTTSGRPLHF.

The chain couples TRBV29-1 to TRBJ1-4, with TRBD1 as a possible D gene (5 bases). The CDR3 extends over 15 amino acids. Germline V gives CDR1 SQVTM, CDR2 ANQGSEA. V was cut by 6 bases and J by 3 bases, with 17 bases left in between. The CDR3 loop reads CSVRFFQGSNEKLFF. CDR3 coding DNA: TGCAGCGTCAGGTTCTTCCAGGGTTCTAATGAAAAACTGTTTTTT.

The V call is TRBV6-6, the J call TRBJ2-7; 7 nucleotides line up with TRBD1. CDR3 length: 13 residues. CDR1 is MNHNY, CDR2 SVGAGI, per germline (reference sequence). V lost 0 bases and J lost 5; bases outside the gene matches: 1. The CDR3 spells CASSYSTGNEQYF. The DNA of the CDR3 is TGTGCCAGCAGTTACTCGACAGGGAACGAGCAGTACTTC.

CDR3 protein: CASSLVGRSGNIQYF. CDR3 DNA: TGCGCCAGCAGCTTGGTTGGACGGTCTGGAAACATTCAGTACTTC. The chain has TRBV5-1 and TRBJ2-4; D gene ambiguous. CDR1 SGHRS and CDR2 YFSETQ come from the germline V gene. This CDR3 has 15 amino acids. V lost 0 bases and J 6 bases, leaving 13 bases between the germline ends.

This clone was detected a few times. This chain uses TRBV10-3 with TRBJ2-3; 10 bases agree with TRBD2. This CDR3 comprises 14 residues. Germline trimming cut 6 bases from V and 5 bases from J; bases unmatched to any gene: 5. Germline CDR1 and CDR2: ENHRY and SYGVKD. The CDR3 nucleotides read TGTGCCATCAGGCTAGCGGGGGAGGTAGATACGCAGTATTTT. Encoded protein: CAIRLAGEVDTQYF.

The chain recombines TRBV3-1 (or the pseudogene TRBV3-2) with TRBJ2-7; D may be TRBD1 or TRBD2 (6 bases each). This CDR3 has 15 residues. The ends were cut back, 10 bases at V and 4 bases at J, with 23 bases in the middle. Per germline, CDR1 LGHDT and CDR2 YNNKEL (reference sequence). The CDR3: CATTGGSGAKYEQYF. Written as DNA, the CDR3 is TGTGCCACCACCGGCGGGTCGGGGGCTAAGTACGAGCAGTACTTC.

J is TRBJ1-2 and V is TRBV30; D is uncertain. Trimming pared 0 bases from V and 6 bases from J, leaving 23 bases between. The germline gives CDR1 GTSNPN, CDR2 SVGIG (reference sequence). The CDR3 has 17 residues. In nucleotides, the CDR3 is TGTGCCTGGAGTGTATTGGATCCATCCGCTATCCGCGATGGCTACACCTTC. Translation gives CAWSVLDPSAIRDGYTF.

The chain joins TRBV10-1 to TRBJ2-5, with D possibly matching TRBD1 (6 bases). The germline V and J ends were trimmed by 6 bases and 3 bases, with 8 bases remaining between them. CDR3 length: 12 residues. CDR1 is WNHNN, CDR2 SYGVQD, per germline (reference sequence). The CDR3 is CASSRDKETQYF. The CDR3 nucleotides read TGCGCCAGCAGCCGGGACAAAGAGACCCAGTACTTC.

The rearrangement links TRBV12-3 or TRBV12-4 to TRBJ1-4; D may be TRBD1 (6 bases). V shed 5 bases and J shed 8 bases, with 12 bases lying between them. CDR3 length: 13 residues. CDR3 bases: TGTGCCAGCAGTAAACAGGGAGGGGAAAAACTGTTTTTT. This encodes CASSKQGGEKLFF.

The chain links TRBV18 to TRBJ1-5; 8 bases map to TRBD1. CDR3 length: 17 amino acids. J lost 0 bases, V lost 5 bases, and 9 bases had no gene match. Looked up from germline, CDR1 is KGHSH and CDR2 is LQKENI. The CDR3, as DNA: TGTGCCAGCTCAACCCTGACAGGGGACGGTAGCAATCAGCCCCAGCATTTT. The encoded protein is CASSTLTGDGSNQPQHF.

This chain connects TRBV27 to TRBJ2-1, with 11 bases matching TRBD1. This CDR3 comprises 15 residues. Germline V lookup: CDR1 MNHEY, CDR2 SMNVEV (reference sequence). V gave up 0 bases and J gave up 9 bases; unmatched junction bases: 4. The CDR3 nucleotides are TGTGCCAGCAGTTTATCGGGGACAGGGGGTACTGAGCAGTTCTTC. Protein product: CASSLSGTGGTEQFF.

This clone was seen a handful of times. V gene TRBV29-1 combines with J gene TRBJ1-4; a possible D gene is TRBD1 (5 bases). This CDR3 is 15 amino acids long. Trimming removed 3 bases at V and 5 bases at J, with 16 bases between. Germline V lookup: CDR1 SQVTM, CDR2 ANQGSEA. The CDR3 DNA reads as TGCAGCGTTGAGGCGTCGGGGTGGGGCAATGAAAAACTGTTTTTT. Translated: CSVEASGWGNEKLFF.

V gene TRBV3-1 (or the pseudogene TRBV3-2) combines with J gene TRBJ2-5, with 8 bases matching TRBD2. The CDR3 length is 16 residues. Germline V CDR1 and CDR2: LGHDT, YNNKEL (reference sequence). J gave up 2 bases and V 1 base, and 6 bases lay outside the gene matches. Here the CDR3 DNA reads TGTGCCAGCAGCCAAGTGGTCGGGGGGGCACAAGAGACCCAGTACTTC. It is translated as CASSQVVGGAQETQYF.

This rearrangement joins TRBV5-5 to TRBJ2-5, with TRBD1 matching 7 bases. The germline gives CDR1 SGHKS, CDR2 YYEKEE (reference sequence). V shed 4 bases, J shed 4 bases, and the junction held 7 bases outside the gene matches. This CDR3 comprises 14 residues. The DNA for the CDR3 is TGTGCCAGCAGCGAACAGGGGTTGCGAGAGACCCAGTACTTC. Translated, it gives CASSEQGLRETQYF.